The 31 T cell receptor beta chains reported below all come from one sample, sequenced in a study of siplizumab effects on memory and regulatory T cells (dated by TCRdb to between 2018 and 2020). The library was generated by the immunoSEQ multiplex PCR assay. In TCRdb, the immuneACCESS table is reduced to in-frame sequences with V and J assigned. These tables do not hold every clone; where another copy was compared, an unresolved V gene accounts for under half, and the others remain unexplained. Present in this sample are approximately 75,000 clones, 93% of which were seen just once. The ten largest make up 4.5% to 6.5% of the sample. Sequencing was done on a sample of CD8+ T cells sorted from blood. These TCRs come from a human donor in good health.

This chain uses TRBV27 with TRBJ2-1; no clear D gene. The CDR3 length is 15 residues. Per germline, CDR1 MNHEY and CDR2 SMNVEV (reference sequence). V lost 7 bases to trimming and J lost 0 bases, with 13 bases between them. Here the CDR3 DNA reads TGTGCCAGCACCCCCATCGGAGCCTCCTACAATGAGCAGTTCTTC. Translating gives CASTPIGASYNEQFF.

This chain uses TRBV5-1 with TRBJ2-7, with 8 bases lining up with TRBD1. The CDR3 spans 15 residues. Germline CDR1 and CDR2: SGHRS and YFSETQ. J was trimmed by 3 bases and V by 4 bases; bases with no gene match: 9. Here the CDR3 reads CASSQPDRGNYEQYF. For the CDR3, the DNA is TGCGCCAGCAGCCAGCCAGACAGGGGTAACTACGAGCAGTACTTC.

This clone came up once. The chain recombines TRBV19 with TRBJ2-5; 10 positions match TRBD2. The CDR3 length is 14 residues. Germline values: CDR1 LNHDA, CDR2 SQIVND (reference sequence). V shed 5 bases, J shed 3 bases, and the junction held 3 bases outside the gene matches. CDR3 protein: CASSPLAGEETQYF. The CDR3 nucleotides read TGTGCCAGTAGTCCCCTAGCGGGGGAAGAGACCCAGTACTTC.

The rearrangement uses TRBV5-4 and TRBJ2-7; D ambiguous. Germline V gives CDR1 SGHNT, CDR2 YYREEE (reference sequence). V lost 2 bases, J lost 0 bases, and 6 bases lay in between. The CDR3 sequence is 13 residues long. CDR3 coding DNA: TGTGCCAGCAGCTTTGGCAACTCCTACGAGCAGTACTTC. It encodes CASSFGNSYEQYF.

Notes on this clone: Since the CDR3 does not end with the conserved phenylalanine or tryptophan, this likely comes from a read error. Because the CDR3's place on the DNA is in doubt, the DNA is left out and the CDR3 is given as listed by TCRdb. The V and J genes are TRBV5-1 and TRBJ2-7; the table's D call, TRBD1, has no DNA check behind it. Including both end residues, the CDR3 is 11 amino acids long. Germline V gives CDR1 SGHRS, CDR2 YFSETQ. CDR3 residues: CASSLPGQGAR.

The genes are TRBV9 and TRBJ2-3; D may correspond to TRBD1 or TRBD2 (5 bases each). The CDR3 contains 16 residues. Per germline, CDR1 SGDLS and CDR2 YYNGEE. V shed 0 bases and J shed 4 bases, with 15 bases lying between them. DNA of the CDR3: TGTGCCAGCAGCGTAGGATGGGGGACCGGCGCAGATACGCAGTATTTT. Translation: CASSVGWGTGADTQYF.

J is TRBJ1-2 and V is TRBV27; TRBD1 matches 7 bases. V shed 4 bases and J 2 bases; nucleotides not matched to a gene: 7. The CDR3 is made up of 15 amino acids. The germline V gene has CDR1 MNHEY and CDR2 SMNVEV (reference sequence). This CDR3 reads CASSYVVGGNYGYTF. As DNA, the CDR3 is TGTGCCAGCAGTTATGTCGTAGGGGGCAACTATGGCTACACCTTC.

J is TRBJ2-5 and V is TRBV30, with TRBD1 matching over 7 bases. The J segment lost 4 bases and the V segment lost 1 base, leaving 6 bases of the junction unmatched. The CDR3 has 14 amino acids. The germline gives CDR1 GTSNPN, CDR2 SVGIG (reference sequence). CDR3 protein: CAWSGATGLETQYF. The CDR3 DNA sequence: TGTGCCTGGAGTGGGGCGACAGGGTTAGAGACCCAGTACTTC.

The rearrangement joins TRBV5-1 to TRBJ2-7; TRBD1 agrees at 9 bases. Germline CDR1 reads SGHRS; CDR2 reads YFSETQ. Losses at the gene ends were 4 bases for V and 1 base for J; bases not matched to a gene: 3. There are 14 residues in the CDR3. This CDR3 is CASSIGQGSYEQYF. The CDR3 region has the DNA TGCGCCAGCAGCATTGGACAGGGGTCCTACGAGCAGTACTTC.

A word on this clone: The sample contains more than one DNA sequence encoding this CDR3. The chain combines TRBV19 with TRBJ1-1, with D perhaps TRBD1 (5 bases). Trimming cost V 3 bases and J 1 base, with 6 bases left between them. The CDR3 extends over 13 amino acids. CDR1 and CDR2 (germline): LNHDA, SQIVND (reference sequence). CDR3 in DNA: TGTGCCAGTAGTATCGGGACGAACACTGAAGCTTTCTTT. It specifies CASSIGTNTEAFF.

The chain uses TRBV2 and TRBJ1-2; tentative D call: TRBD1 (5 bases). The CDR3 has 16 residues. The V and J ends lost 3 bases and 3 bases respectively, with 17 bases between them. The V gene's germline CDR1 is SNHLY and CDR2 FYNNEI. CDR3: CASSDQGSIQDYGYTF. For the CDR3, the DNA is TGTGCCAGCAGTGACCAGGGTTCAATTCAGGACTATGGCTACACCTTC. Using reference TRBV2 and TRBJ1-2 for the parts outside the CDR3, the full variable domain is EPEVTQTPSHQVTQMGQEVILRCVPISNHLYFYWYRQILGQKVEFLVSFYNNEISEKSEIFDDQFSVERPDGSNFTLKIRSTKLEDSAMYFCASSDQGSIQDYGYTFGSGTRLTVV.

This chain joins TRBV10-2 and TRBJ1-1; D is unclear. Germline assignment: CDR1 WSHSY and CDR2 SAAADI. The CDR3 runs 14 residues. The ends were cut back, 6 bases at V and 1 base at J, with 12 bases in the middle. The CDR3 region is CASRDPPRNTEAFF. The CDR3 DNA follows: TGCGCCAGCAGGGACCCCCCCAGGAACACTGAAGCTTTCTTT.

This CDR3 reads CSVSSGQGVYEQYF. Written as DNA, the CDR3 is TGCAGCGTCTCATCGGGACAGGGTGTATACGAGCAGTACTTC. The V gene is TRBV29-1, the J gene TRBJ2-7, with 9 positions matching TRBD1. Germline loops: CDR1 SQVTM, CDR2 ANQGSEA. Trimming took 6 bases from V and 4 from J; bases not matched to a gene: 10. The CDR3 is made up of 14 amino acids.

The rearrangement links TRBV7-2 to TRBJ2-2; TRBD2 aligns across 11 bases. Germline assignment: CDR1 SGHTA and CDR2 FQGNSA. The CDR3 loop spans 19 amino acids. The V segment lost 5 bases and the J segment 2 bases; nucleotides outside the gene matches: 13. This CDR3 reads CASSLGVLAGVLNTGELFF. The CDR3, as DNA: TGTGCCAGCAGCCTGGGGGTACTAGCGGGGGTTCTCAACACCGGGGAGCTGTTTTTT.

Comments on this clone: This specimen includes other DNA sequences encoding the same CDR3. V and J are TRBV5-1 and TRBJ2-7; TRBD2 aligns across 7 bases. The CDR3 sequence is 14 residues long. The V gene end was trimmed by 0 bases and the J gene end by 3 bases; junction bases not matched to a gene: 3. Germline CDR1 reads SGHRS; CDR2 reads YFSETQ. CDR3 nucleotides: TGCGCCAGCAGCTTGGCGGGCGGGGGCTACGAGCAGTACTTC. Translated: CASSLAGGGYEQYF.

V usage is TRBV27 and J usage is TRBJ2-3; D is undetermined. Deletions cut 9 bases from V and 4 bases from J, with 17 bases between. The CDR3 length is 14 residues. Germline V gene sequence: CDR1 MNHEY, CDR2 SMNVEV (reference sequence). The CDR3 protein is CASLGYPYADTQYF. In nucleotides, the CDR3 is TGTGCCAGTTTGGGGTATCCGTACGCAGATACGCAGTATTTT.

The chain couples TRBV27 to TRBJ1-5; TRBD1 might be the D (5 bases). Germline assignment: CDR1 MNHEY and CDR2 SMNVEV (reference sequence). Trimming left V 8 bases short and J 3 bases short, with 11 bases between. This CDR3 comprises 13 residues. The CDR3 here is CASGAGSNQPQHF. CDR3 DNA: TGTGCCAGCGGGGCGGGATCCAATCAGCCCCAGCATTTT.

The chain combines TRBV6-1 with TRBJ2-7; perhaps TRBD1 as D (5 bases). This CDR3 has 13 residues. Germline assignment: CDR1 MNHNS and CDR2 SASEGT. V was clipped by 6 bases and J by 4 bases, with 13 bases between them. CDR3 loop: CASRVPQGYEQYF. CDR3 coding DNA: TGTGCCAGCAGGGTCCCCCAGGGTTACGAGCAGTACTTC.

This clone is a singleton in its sample. The gene calls are TRBV6-4 and TRBJ2-1; 9 bases fit TRBD2. Germline lookup yields CDR1 MRHNA and CDR2 SNTAGT. J was trimmed by 9 bases and V by 0 bases; bases with no gene match: 12. There are 17 residues in the CDR3. The CDR3 reads CASSDSNFAGGRFEQFF. The CDR3 DNA is TGTGCCAGCAGTGACTCGAACTTTGCGGGGGGGCGATTTGAGCAGTTCTTC.

The chain has TRBV18 and TRBJ2-1; D is perhaps TRBD1 (6 bases). V was cut by 3 bases and J by 4 bases, with 16 bases left in between. This CDR3 is built from 16 residues. The germline gives CDR1 KGHSH, CDR2 LQKENI. CDR3 nucleotide sequence: TGTGCCAGCTCACCCTACTGGCAGGGGTCGTACAATGAGCAGTTCTTC. Residues: CASSPYWQGSYNEQFF.

The V call is TRBV4-3, the J call TRBJ1-1; the D gene is possibly TRBD1 (6 bases). Per germline, CDR1 LGHNA and CDR2 YSLEER. The CDR3 is 15 amino acids. Trimming took 0 bases from V and 4 from J, leaving 12 bases between them. The CDR3 reads CASSQDSGVGTEAFF. CDR3 DNA sequence: TGCGCCAGCAGCCAAGATTCAGGGGTGGGCACTGAAGCTTTCTTT.

The chain is built from TRBV27 and TRBJ2-3, with TRBD1 identical over 12 bases. The J segment lost 0 bases and the V segment lost 4 bases, leaving 8 bases of the junction unmatched. CDR1 is MNHEY, CDR2 SMNVEV, per germline (reference sequence). There are 18 residues in the CDR3. CDR3 in amino acids: CASSSDRDRGHSTDTQYF. In nucleotides, the CDR3 is TGTGCCAGCAGTTCTGACCGGGACAGGGGGCATAGCACAGATACGCAGTATTTT.

The rearrangement links TRBV30 to TRBJ1-3; tentative D call: TRBD1 (6 bases). CDR3 size: 13 residues. The germline gives CDR1 GTSNPN, CDR2 SVGIG (reference sequence). V lost 4 bases and J lost 8, with 15 bases in between. CDR3 DNA sequence: TGTGCCTGGACCGAAACAGGGTGGGACACCATATATTTT. Translation: CAWTETGWDTIYF. Supplemented by reference TRBV30 and TRBJ1-3, the full variable domain reads SQTIHQWPATLVQPVGSPLSLECTVEGTSNPNLYWYRQAAGRGLQLLFYSVGIGQISSEVPQNLSASRPQDRQFILSSKKLLLSDSGFYLCAWTETGWDTIYFGEGSWLTVV.

The chain links TRBV7-9 to TRBJ1-1, with 10 positions matching TRBD1. CDR1 is SEHNR, CDR2 FQNEAQ, per germline (reference sequence). V was clipped by 7 bases and J by 11 bases; unmatched bases: 19. This CDR3 has 16 residues. The CDR3 reads CASIIPREQGQGLAFF. As DNA, the CDR3 is TGTGCCAGCATCATACCCCGGGAGCAGGGACAGGGGTTGGCTTTCTTT.

The chain uses TRBV6-6 and TRBJ2-3; D remains ambiguous. The CDR3 has 13 amino acids. Germline CDR1 is MNHNY and CDR2 is SVGAGI (reference sequence). V was pared by 5 bases and J by 3 bases, with 9 bases between. In nucleotides, the CDR3 is TGTGCCAGCAGTCTCCCTAGAACAGATACGCAGTATTTT. Protein product: CASSLPRTDTQYF.

The rearrangement uses TRBV9 and TRBJ1-2; tentatively, D is TRBD1 (6 bases). Germline V gives CDR1 SGDLS, CDR2 YYNGEE. This CDR3 contains 15 residues. The germline V and J ends were trimmed by 4 bases and 2 bases, with 15 bases remaining between them. CDR3 DNA: TGTGCCAGCAGCACTGACCGGGGGGCCAACTATGGCTACACCTTC. Protein product: CASSTDRGANYGYTF.

CDR3 DNA sequence: TGTGCCACCCGCCTGGACAGGGGATCCTATCAGCCCCAGCATTTT. As protein: CATRLDRGSYQPQHF. The rearrangement joins TRBV15 to TRBJ1-5; TRBD1 matches at 9 bases. The CDR3 runs 15 residues. V gave up 8 bases and J gave up 5 bases; unmatched junction bases: 10. In germline, CDR1 is LNHNV, CDR2 YYDKDF (reference sequence).

This chain uses TRBV11-2 with TRBJ2-5; 9 positions match TRBD2. This CDR3 has 15 residues. V shed 8 bases and J 5 bases; nucleotides not matched to a gene: 12. CDR1 is SGHAT, CDR2 FQNNGV, per germline. The CDR3 reads CASSEEAGGGETQYF. Here the CDR3 DNA reads TGTGCCAGCTCCGAAGAAGCGGGGGGCGGGGAGACCCAGTACTTC.

V and J are TRBV29-1 and TRBJ2-7; D possibly corresponds to TRBD2 (5 bases). This CDR3 comprises 14 residues. V lost 6 bases, J lost 1 base, and 16 bases lay in between. Per germline, CDR1 SQVTM and CDR2 ANQGSEA. In DNA, the CDR3 is TGCAGCGTATTACTGTTCGGGAAATCCTACGAGCAGTACTTC. Translating gives CSVLLFGKSYEQYF.

The chain uses TRBV4-3 and TRBJ1-1; D remains unclear. This CDR3 has 14 residues. The germline CDR1 and CDR2 sequences are LGHNA and YSLEER. V was shortened by 0 bases and J by 0 bases, with 5 bases between the two germline ends. CDR3 sequence: CASSQETVNTEAFF. CDR3 nucleotides: TGCGCCAGCAGCCAAGAGACGGTGAACACTGAAGCTTTCTTT.

The chain links TRBV11-1 to TRBJ2-2, with TRBD2 matching 7 bases. Unmatched junction bases numbered 10, after V lost 0 bases and J lost 6 bases. Germline CDR1 reads SGHAT; CDR2 reads FQDESV (reference sequence). CDR3 length: 17 amino acids. CDR3 amino acids: CASSLANSLARSGELFF. The CDR3 bases are TGTGCCAGCAGCTTAGCCAATTCACTAGCGAGGTCCGGGGAGCTGTTTTTT.